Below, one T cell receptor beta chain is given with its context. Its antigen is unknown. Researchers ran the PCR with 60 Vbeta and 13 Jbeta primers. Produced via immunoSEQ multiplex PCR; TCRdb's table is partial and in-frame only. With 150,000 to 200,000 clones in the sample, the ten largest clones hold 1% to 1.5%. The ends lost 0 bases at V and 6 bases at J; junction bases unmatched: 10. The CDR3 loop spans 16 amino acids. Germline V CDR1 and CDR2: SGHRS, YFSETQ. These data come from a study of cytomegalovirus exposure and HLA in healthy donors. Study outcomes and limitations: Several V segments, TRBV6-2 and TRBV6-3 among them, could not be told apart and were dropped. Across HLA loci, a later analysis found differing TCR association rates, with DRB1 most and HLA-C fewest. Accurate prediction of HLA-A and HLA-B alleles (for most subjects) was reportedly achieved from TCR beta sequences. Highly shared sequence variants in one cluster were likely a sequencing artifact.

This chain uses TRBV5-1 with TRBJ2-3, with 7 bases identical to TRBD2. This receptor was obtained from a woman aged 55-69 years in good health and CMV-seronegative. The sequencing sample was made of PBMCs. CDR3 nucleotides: TGCGCCAGCAGCTTGGGTCGGGAGGCCCCCAGGGATACGCAGTATTTT. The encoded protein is CASSLGREAPRDTQYF.